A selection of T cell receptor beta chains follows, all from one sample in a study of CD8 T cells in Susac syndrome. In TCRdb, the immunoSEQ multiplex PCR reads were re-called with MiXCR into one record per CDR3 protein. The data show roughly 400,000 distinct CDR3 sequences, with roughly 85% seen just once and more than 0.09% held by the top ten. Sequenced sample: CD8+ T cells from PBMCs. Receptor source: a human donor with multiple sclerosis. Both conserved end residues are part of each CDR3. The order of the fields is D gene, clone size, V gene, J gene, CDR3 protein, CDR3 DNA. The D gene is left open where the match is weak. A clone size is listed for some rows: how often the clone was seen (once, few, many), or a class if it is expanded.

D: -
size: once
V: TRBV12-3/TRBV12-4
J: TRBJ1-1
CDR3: CASTPGPSPMNTEAFF
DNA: TGTGCCAGCACCCCGGGGCCAAGCCCCATGAACACTGAAGCTTTCTTT

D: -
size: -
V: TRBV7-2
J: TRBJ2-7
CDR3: CASSPDMQASYEQYF
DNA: TGTGCCAGCAGCCCTGACATGCAGGCCTCCTACGAGCAGTACTTC

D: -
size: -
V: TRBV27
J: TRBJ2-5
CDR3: CASSFDNWETQYF
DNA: TGTGCCAGCAGTTTTGACAACTGGGAGACCCAGTACTTC

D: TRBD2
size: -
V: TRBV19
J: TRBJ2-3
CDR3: CASSILADSTDTQYF
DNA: TGTGCCAGTAGTATTCTAGCGGACTCCACAGATACGCAGTATTTT

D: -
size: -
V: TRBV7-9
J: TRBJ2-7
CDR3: CASSLQAVDYEQYF
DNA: TGTGCCAGCAGCTTACAAGCGGTTGACTACGAGCAGTACTTC

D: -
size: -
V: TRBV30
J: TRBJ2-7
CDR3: CAWRGGQEQYF
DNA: TGTGCCTGGAGGGGGGGACAGGAGCAGTACTTC

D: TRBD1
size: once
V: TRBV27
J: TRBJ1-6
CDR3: CASSFGTGDSPLHF
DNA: TGTGCCAGCAGTTTCGGGACAGGGGATTCACCCCTCCACTTT

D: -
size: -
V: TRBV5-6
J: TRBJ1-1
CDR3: CASSGMYTEAFF
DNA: TGTGCCAGCAGCGGGATGTACACTGAAGCTTTCTTT

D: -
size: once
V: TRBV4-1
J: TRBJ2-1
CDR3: CASSQITGSYNEQFF
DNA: TGCGCCAGCAGCCAGATTACAGGCTCCTACAATGAGCAGTTCTTC

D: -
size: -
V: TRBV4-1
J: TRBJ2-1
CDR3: CASSQVRGEVQFF
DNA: TGCGCCAGCAGCCAAGTTAGAGGGGAGGTCCAGTTCTTC

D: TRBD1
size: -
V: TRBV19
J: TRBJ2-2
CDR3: CASSWTGLNTGELFF
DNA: TGTGCCAGTAGTTGGACAGGATTGAACACCGGGGAGCTGTTTTTT

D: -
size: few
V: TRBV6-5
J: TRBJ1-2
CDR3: CASSYGAGGGYTF
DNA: TGTGCCAGCAGTTACGGGGCTGGAGGTGGCTACACCTTC

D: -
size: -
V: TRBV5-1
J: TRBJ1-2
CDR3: CASSFVQNYGYTF
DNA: TGCGCCAGCAGCTTCGTACAGAACTATGGCTACACCTTC

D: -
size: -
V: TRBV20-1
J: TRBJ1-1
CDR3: CSASRRAFF
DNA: TGCAGTGCTAGTCGAAGGGCTTTCTTT

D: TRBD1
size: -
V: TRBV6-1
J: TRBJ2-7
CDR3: CASSEVTGVDYEQYF
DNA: TGTGCCAGCAGTGAAGTTACAGGGGTAGACTACGAGCAGTACTTC

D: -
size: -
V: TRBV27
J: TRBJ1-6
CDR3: CASSLQGFGNSPLHF
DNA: TGTGCCAGCAGTTTACAGGGATTTGGGAATTCACCCCTCCACTTT

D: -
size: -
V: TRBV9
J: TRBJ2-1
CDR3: CASSATGTYYNEQFF
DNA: TGTGCCAGCAGCGCCACCGGGACATACTACAATGAGCAGTTCTTC

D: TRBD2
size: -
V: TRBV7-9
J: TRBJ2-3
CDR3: CASSSAGGGTDTQYF
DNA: TGTGCCAGCAGCTCCGCGGGGGGCGGCACAGATACGCAGTATTTT

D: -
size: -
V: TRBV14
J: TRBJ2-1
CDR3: CASSQDGLVAGEQFF
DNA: TGTGCCAGCAGCCAAGATGGATTGGTGGCGGGTGAGCAGTTCTTC

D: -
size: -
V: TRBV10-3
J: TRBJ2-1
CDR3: CAISENWGADPSGNEQFF
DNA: TGTGCCATCAGTGAGAATTGGGGGGCCGACCCCTCCGGCAATGAGCAGTTCTTC

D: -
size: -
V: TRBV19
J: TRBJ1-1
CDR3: CASSSHRASTEAFF
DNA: TGTGCCAGTAGTTCGCACAGGGCGTCCACTGAAGCTTTCTTT

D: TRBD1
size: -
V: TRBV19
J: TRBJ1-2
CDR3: CASSILPQGNGYTF
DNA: TGTGCCAGTAGTATTCTTCCACAGGGGAATGGCTACACCTTC

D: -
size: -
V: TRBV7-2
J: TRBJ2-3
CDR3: CASSFTPHWEGTTDTQYF
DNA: TGTGCCAGCAGCTTCACCCCCCATTGGGAAGGCACCACAGATACGCAGTATTTT

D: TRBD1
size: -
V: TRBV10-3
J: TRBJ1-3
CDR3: CAISVNRGPGNTIYF
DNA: TGTGCCATCAGTGTAAACAGGGGGCCCGGAAACACCATATATTTT

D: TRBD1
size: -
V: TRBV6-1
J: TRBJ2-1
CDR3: CATDRVGEQFF
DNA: TGTGCCACGGACAGGGTGGGAGAGCAGTTCTTC

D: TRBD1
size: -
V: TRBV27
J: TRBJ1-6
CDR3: CASKMGQPYNSPLHF
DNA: TGTGCCAGCAAAATGGGACAGCCCTATAATTCACCCCTCCACTTT

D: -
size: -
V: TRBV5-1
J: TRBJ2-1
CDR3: CASSFLGGGAEQFF
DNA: TGCGCCAGCAGCTTCCTTGGGGGAGGCGCCGAGCAGTTCTTC

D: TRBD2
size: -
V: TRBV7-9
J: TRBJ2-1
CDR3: CASSLGVAGTDEQFF
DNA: TGTGCCAGCAGCTTAGGGGTAGCGGGGACCGATGAGCAGTTCTTC

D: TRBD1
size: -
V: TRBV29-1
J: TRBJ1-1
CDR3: CSVGLPGQGEVNTEAFF
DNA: TGCAGCGTTGGGCTACCGGGACAGGGGGAGGTGAACACTGAAGCTTTCTTT

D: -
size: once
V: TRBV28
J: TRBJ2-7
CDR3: CASSTTGGYEQYF
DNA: TGTGCCAGCAGCACGACAGGCGGGTACGAGCAGTACTTC

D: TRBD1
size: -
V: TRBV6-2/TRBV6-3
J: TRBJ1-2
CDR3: CASSYSKDRADGYTF
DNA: TGTGCCAGCAGTTACTCAAAGGACAGGGCGGATGGCTACACCTTC

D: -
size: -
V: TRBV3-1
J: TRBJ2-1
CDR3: CASSHGPGQIHSYNEQFF
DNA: TGTGCCAGCAGCCACGGCCCGGGACAAATACACTCCTACAATGAGCAGTTCTTC

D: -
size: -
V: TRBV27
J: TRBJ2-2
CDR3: CASSLAGAVGELFF
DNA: TGTGCCAGCAGTTTGGCGGGGGCGGTCGGGGAGCTGTTTTTT

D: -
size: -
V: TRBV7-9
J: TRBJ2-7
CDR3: CASRPVGGALYEQYF
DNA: TGTGCCAGCAGACCTGTTGGGGGGGCCCTCTACGAGCAGTACTTC

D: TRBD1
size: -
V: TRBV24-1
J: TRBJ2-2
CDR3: CATSAPSGTGDAGELFF
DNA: TGTGCCACCAGTGCCCCCTCAGGGACAGGGGATGCCGGGGAGCTGTTTTTT